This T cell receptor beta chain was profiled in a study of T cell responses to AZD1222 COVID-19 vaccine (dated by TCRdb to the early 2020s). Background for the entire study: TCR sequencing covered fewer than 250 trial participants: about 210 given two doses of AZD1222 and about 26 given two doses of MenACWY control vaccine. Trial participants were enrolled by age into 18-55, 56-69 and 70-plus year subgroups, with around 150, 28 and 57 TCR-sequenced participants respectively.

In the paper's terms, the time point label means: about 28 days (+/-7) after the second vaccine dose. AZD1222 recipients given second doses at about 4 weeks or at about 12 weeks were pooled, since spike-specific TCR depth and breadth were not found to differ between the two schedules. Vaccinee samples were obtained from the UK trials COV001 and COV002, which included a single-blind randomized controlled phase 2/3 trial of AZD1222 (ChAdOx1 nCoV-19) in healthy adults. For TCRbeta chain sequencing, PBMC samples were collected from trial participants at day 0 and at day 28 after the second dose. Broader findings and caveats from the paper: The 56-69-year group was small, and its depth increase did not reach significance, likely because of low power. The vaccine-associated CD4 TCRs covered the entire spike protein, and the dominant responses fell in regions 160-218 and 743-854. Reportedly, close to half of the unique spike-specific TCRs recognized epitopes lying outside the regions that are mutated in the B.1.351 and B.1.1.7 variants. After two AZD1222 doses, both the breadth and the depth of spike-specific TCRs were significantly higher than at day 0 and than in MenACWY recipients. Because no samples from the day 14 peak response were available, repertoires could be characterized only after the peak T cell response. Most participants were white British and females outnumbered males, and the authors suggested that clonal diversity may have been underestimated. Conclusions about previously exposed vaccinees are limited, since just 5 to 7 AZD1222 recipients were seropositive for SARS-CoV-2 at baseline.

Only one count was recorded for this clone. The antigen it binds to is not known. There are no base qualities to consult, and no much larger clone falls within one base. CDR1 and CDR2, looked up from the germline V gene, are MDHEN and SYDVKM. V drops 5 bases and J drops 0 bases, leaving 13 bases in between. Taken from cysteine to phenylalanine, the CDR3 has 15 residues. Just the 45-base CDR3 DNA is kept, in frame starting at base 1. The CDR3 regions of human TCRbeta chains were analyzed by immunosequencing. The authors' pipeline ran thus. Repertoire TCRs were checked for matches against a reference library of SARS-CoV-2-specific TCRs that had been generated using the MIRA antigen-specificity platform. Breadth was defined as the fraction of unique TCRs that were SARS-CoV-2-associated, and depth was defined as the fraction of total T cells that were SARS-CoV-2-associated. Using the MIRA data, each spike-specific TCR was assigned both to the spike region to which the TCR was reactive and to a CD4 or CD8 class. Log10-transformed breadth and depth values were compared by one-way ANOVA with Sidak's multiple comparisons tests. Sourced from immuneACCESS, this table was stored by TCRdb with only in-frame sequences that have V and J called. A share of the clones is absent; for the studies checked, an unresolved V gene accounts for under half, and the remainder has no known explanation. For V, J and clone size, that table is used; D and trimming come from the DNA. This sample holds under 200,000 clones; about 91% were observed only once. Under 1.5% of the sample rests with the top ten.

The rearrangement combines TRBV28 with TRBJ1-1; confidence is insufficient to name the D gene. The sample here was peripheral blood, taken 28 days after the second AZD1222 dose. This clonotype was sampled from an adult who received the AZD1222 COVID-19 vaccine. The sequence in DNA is TGTGCCAGCAGTATCCCCCTTGGTGTGAACACTGAAGCTTTCTTT. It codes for CASSIPLGVNTEAFF.